The 25 T cell receptor beta chains reported below all come from one sample, sequenced in a study of control samples from healthy donors and cancer patients. Data came from immunoSEQ multiplex PCR; TCRdb stores just in-frame clones and leaves some out. The sample includes about 130,000 clones, approximately 92% of them seen just once. Sequenced material: PBMCs. All receptors derive from a man of 80 years or more with head and neck cancer.

V is TRBV7-9 and J is TRBJ2-5, with 10 bases matching TRBD1. The CDR3 consists of 15 residues. V shed 5 bases and J 5 bases; nucleotides not matched to a gene: 8. CDR1 is SEHNR, CDR2 FQNEAQ, per germline (reference sequence). CDR3 residues: CASSNHPDRGETQYF. In DNA form, the CDR3 reads TGTGCCAGCAGCAACCATCCGGACAGGGGGGAGACCCAGTACTTC.

V usage is TRBV9 and J usage is TRBJ2-5; tentatively, D is TRBD1 (6 bases). The CDR3 is made up of 14 amino acids. Germline V CDR1 and CDR2: SGDLS, YYNGEE. V was shortened by 3 bases and J by 1 base, with 10 bases between the two germline ends. The CDR3 DNA is TGTGCCAGCAGCGGAGGACAGATCCAAGAGACCCAGTACTTC. Translating it yields CASSGGQIQETQYF.

The chain has TRBV18 and TRBJ2-2; 9 positions match TRBD1. Per the germline V gene, CDR1 is KGHSH and CDR2 is LQKENI. With 2 bases clipped from V and 3 bases from J, the junction kept 1 base outside the gene matches. The CDR3 sequence is 15 residues long. This CDR3 reads CASSPRDRDTGELFF. CDR3 bases: TGTGCCAGCTCACCAAGGGACAGGGACACCGGGGAGCTGTTTTTT.

For this clone: Its ends do not fully match the called genes, so a read error is possible. The chain uses TRBV6-1 and TRBJ1-4, with a weak D call TRBD1 (5 bases). The CDR3 spans 15 residues. The germline V gene encodes CDR1 MNHNS and CDR2 SASEGT. The CDR3 DNA reads as TGTGCCAGCACTGAATTGGACAATGCGGGTGAAAAACTGTTTTTT. Amino acid sequence: CASTELDNAGEKLFF.

This chain uses TRBV5-8 with TRBJ2-1; D gene unclear. Germline-derived CDR1 and CDR2 are SGHTS and YDEGEE. The CDR3 length is 15 residues. V shed 6 bases and J shed 5 bases, with 18 bases lying between them. CDR3 residues: CASIFPPDPDNEQFF. CDR3 sequence (DNA): TGTGCCAGCATCTTCCCACCTGACCCCGACAATGAGCAGTTCTTC.

The V and J genes are TRBV11-3 and TRBJ1-1; D possibly corresponds to TRBD1 (5 bases). CDR3 size: 13 residues. Trimming pared 5 bases from V and 2 bases from J, leaving 9 bases between. In germline, CDR1 is SGHNT, CDR2 YENEEA. The CDR3 sequence: CASSLRVNTEAFF. As DNA, the CDR3 is TGTGCCAGCAGCCTCAGGGTTAACACTGAAGCTTTCTTT. The full variable domain, rest sourced from reference TRBV11-3 and TRBJ1-1, is EAGVVQSPRYKIIEKKQPVAFWCNPISGHNTLYWYLQNLGQGPELLIRYENEEAVDDSQLPKDRFSAERLKGVDSTLKIQPAELGDSAVYLCASSLRVNTEAFFGQGTRLTVV.

The chain has TRBV7-8 and TRBJ2-3, with D tentatively TRBD2 (6 bases). There are 16 residues in the CDR3. V was shortened by 4 bases and J by 0 bases, with 14 bases between the two germline ends. Germline V gives CDR1 SGHVS, CDR2 FQNEAQ. CDR3 sequence: CASSSRLATSTDTQYF. As DNA, the CDR3 is TGTGCCAGCAGCTCGAGGCTAGCGACAAGCACAGATACGCAGTATTTT.

The chain joins TRBV30 to TRBJ2-7, with D unclear. V lost 1 base to trimming and J lost 2 bases, with 18 bases between them. Germline V gene lookup returns CDR1 GTSNPN and CDR2 SVGIG (reference sequence). CDR3 length equals 16 residues. The chain's CDR3 is CAWSAPGSVKAYEQYF. In DNA form, the CDR3 reads TGTGCCTGGAGTGCCCCTGGAAGCGTGAAAGCCTACGAGCAGTACTTC.

This chain joins TRBV5-1 and TRBJ2-5, with 8 bases that match TRBD2. With 7 bases clipped from V and 2 bases from J, the junction kept 13 bases outside the gene matches. The CDR3 is 16 amino acids. CDR1 and CDR2 from the germline V gene are SGHRS and YFSETQ. This CDR3 reads CASALSTSGIQETQYF. The CDR3 DNA reads as TGCGCCAGCGCCCTTAGTACTAGCGGAATACAAGAGACCCAGTACTTC.

This rearrangement joins TRBV15 to TRBJ2-3; TRBD2 aligns across 10 bases. The CDR3 has 17 residues. Looked up from germline, CDR1 is LNHNV and CDR2 is YYDKDF (reference sequence). Trimming cost V 0 bases and J 1 base; bases outside gene matches: 4. DNA of the CDR3: TGTGCCACCAGCAGAGAAGTCAGCGGGAGGGGCACAGATACGCAGTATTTT. Its protein product is CATSREVSGRGTDTQYF.

The chain combines TRBV29-1 with TRBJ2-1; a possible D gene is TRBD1 (7 bases). Trimming left V 4 bases short and J 5 bases short, with 21 bases between. The CDR3 extends over 16 amino acids. Germline assignment: CDR1 SQVTM and CDR2 ANQGSEA. The CDR3 reads CSVGTGGGGRDNEQFF. Written as DNA, the CDR3 is TGCAGCGTTGGGACCGGAGGGGGCGGGCGGGACAATGAGCAGTTCTTC.

The chain recombines TRBV4-1 with TRBJ2-1, with TRBD2 matching over 8 bases. Germline V gene data show CDR1 as MGHRA and CDR2 as YSYEKL. Trimming took 3 bases from V and 0 from J; bases not matched to a gene: 4. The CDR3 length is 16 residues. The DNA for the CDR3 is TGCGCCAGCAGCCACAAGCGGGGGAGCTCCTACAATGAGCAGTTCTTC. It yields the protein CASSHKRGSSYNEQFF.

The chain combines TRBV4-1 with TRBJ1-2; D might be TRBD1 (6 bases). V shed 0 bases and J shed 0 bases, with 11 bases lying between them. The CDR3 runs 16 residues. Germline V gene sequence: CDR1 MGHRA, CDR2 YSYEKL. CDR3 DNA: TGCGCCAGCAGCCAAGAGCCGTCAGGGGCTAACTATGGCTACACCTTC. Amino acid sequence: CASSQEPSGANYGYTF.

V usage is TRBV12-5 and J usage is TRBJ1-5; D not resolved. Per the germline V gene, CDR1 is LGHNT and CDR2 is FRNRAP. Trimming removed 8 bases at V and 2 bases at J, with 16 bases between. The CDR3 loop spans 15 amino acids. In DNA form, the CDR3 reads TGTGCTAGTCAATTACACCCGAGGGGCAATCAGCCCCAGCATTTT. Amino acids: CASQLHPRGNQPQHF.

The chain is built from TRBV7-2 and TRBJ1-1; D may be TRBD1 (6 bases). CDR3 length: 14 amino acids. V was clipped by 5 bases and J by 5 bases, with 15 bases between them. The V gene's germline CDR1 is SGHTA and CDR2 FQGNSA. CDR3 DNA sequence: TGTGCCAGCAGCCCCGAGGGGGGCAGGACTGAAGCTTTCTTT. Translated: CASSPEGGRTEAFF. Combining the CDR3 with reference TRBV7-2 and TRBJ1-1 gives the whole variable domain GAGVSQSPSNKVTEKGKDVELRCDPISGHTALYWYRQSLGQGLEFLIYFQGNSAPDKSGLPSDRFSAERTGGSVSTLTIQRTQQEDSAVYLCASSPEGGRTEAFFGQGTRLTVV.

This sequence joins TRBV27 and TRBJ2-7; D gene uncertain. CDR1 MNHEY and CDR2 SMNVEV come from the germline V gene (reference sequence). The CDR3 length is 14 residues. V was cut by 6 bases and J by 5 bases, with 17 bases left in between. CDR3 DNA sequence: TGTGCCAGCAGCCCCCGACGCCAACTACACGAGCAGTACTTC. Amino acid sequence: CASSPRRQLHEQYF.

A few counts support this clone. V usage is TRBV21-1 and J usage is TRBJ1-1; TRBD1, the table's D call, lacks a check against the DNA. TRBV21-1 is assigned pseudogene status. There are 12 residues in the CDR3. The CDR3 region is CASLTPNTEAFF. CDR3 nucleotide sequence: TGTGCCAGCTTGACACCAAACACTGAAGCTTTCTTT.

In DNA form, the CDR3 reads TGCGCCAGCAGCTTGGCCAGCGAGAACACTGAAGCTTTCTTT. Protein product: CASSLASENTEAFF. The chain couples TRBV5-1 to TRBJ1-1, with D unclear. CDR3 length: 14 amino acids. Trimming took off 0 bases at V and 1 base at J, with 7 bases between the two ends. Per the germline V gene, CDR1 is SGHRS and CDR2 is YFSETQ.

This clone turned up a few times. The chain recombines TRBV30 with TRBJ1-4; 8 bases map to TRBD1. The germline V gene has CDR1 GTSNPN and CDR2 SVGIG (reference sequence). The CDR3 is 15 residues long. V lost 5 bases, J lost 7 bases, and 12 bases stayed unmatched. CDR3 bases: TGTGCCTGGGGGAACGACAGGGGCCTAGGTGAAAAACTGTTTTTT. Translation gives CAWGNDRGLGEKLFF. The variable domain in full, with the rest retrieved from reference TRBV30 and TRBJ1-4, is SQTIHQWPATLVQPVGSPLSLECTVEGTSNPNLYWYRQAAGRGLQLLFYSVGIGQISSEVPQNLSASRPQDRQFILSSKKLLLSDSGFYLCAWGNDRGLGEKLFFGSGTQLSVL.

The table lists this clone with a count of one. The DNA for the CDR3 is TGTGCCAGTAGTCTCTTGCGGGCAACAGATACGCAGTATTTT. Translation gives CASSLLRATDTQYF. The chain employs TRBV19 and TRBJ2-3; D perhaps matches TRBD2 (5 bases). The length of the CDR3 is 14 residues. Germline V gene lookup returns CDR1 LNHDA and CDR2 SQIVND (reference sequence). The ends were cut back, 5 bases at V and 3 bases at J, with 12 bases in the middle.

CDR3 amino acids: CASSQDPLQGGYGYTF. In DNA, the CDR3 is TGCGCCAGCAGCCAAGATCCGCTCCAGGGGGGCTATGGCTACACCTTC. This chain connects TRBV4-1 to TRBJ1-2, with TRBD1 identical over 7 bases. J lost 4 bases, V lost 0 bases, and 8 bases had no gene match. Per the germline V gene, CDR1 is MGHRA and CDR2 is YSYEKL. The CDR3 sequence is 16 residues long.

V usage is TRBV5-1 and J usage is TRBJ2-7, with unresolved D. In germline, CDR1 is SGHRS, CDR2 YFSETQ. The CDR3 runs 12 residues. Trimming removed 0 bases from V and 5 bases from J, with 6 bases in between. The CDR3 here is CASSLGYNEQYF. CDR3 sequence (DNA): TGCGCCAGCAGCTTGGGTTACAACGAGCAGTACTTC.

This clone was observed a single time. The rearrangement uses TRBV12-5 and TRBJ2-1; D is tentatively TRBD1 or TRBD2 (5 bases each). Germline lookup yields CDR1 LGHNT and CDR2 FRNRAP. This CDR3 spans 15 amino acids. The germline V and J ends were trimmed by 0 bases and 9 bases, with 15 bases remaining between them. CDR3 nucleotides: TGTGCTAGTGGTTTGGTACGAGGGGATCGGGGTGAGCAGTTCTTC. Translated, it gives CASGLVRGDRGEQFF.

The chain joins TRBV12-5 to TRBJ1-5, with 7 bases identical to TRBD1. Germline CDR1 reads LGHNT; CDR2 reads FRNRAP. Trimming cost V 2 bases and J 5 bases; bases outside gene matches: 9. The CDR3 covers 16 residues. CDR3 nucleotides: TGTGCTAGTGGTTTGTCCGGGACAGCCGATGATCAGCCCCAGCATTTT. Its protein product is CASGLSGTADDQPQHF.

V is TRBV5-8 and J is TRBJ2-7; D remains unclear. Germline lookup yields CDR1 SGHTS and CDR2 YDEGEE. The CDR3 runs to 10 residues. The ends were cut back, 1 base at V and 6 bases at J, with 2 bases in the middle. The CDR3 nucleotides read TGTGCCAGCAGCTTGCTCGAGCAGTACTTC. Translated, it gives CASSLLEQYF.